This entry lists 26 T cell receptor beta chains sequenced from one sample in a study of regulatory T cells in long-lasting Graves disease. Construction of the TCR beta libraries employed iRepertoire HTBI primers in conjunction with Arm-PCR of CDR3 regions. TCRdb re-called the multiplex PCR reads through MiXCR, storing one row per CDR3 protein. The data show roughly 500,000 distinct CDR3 sequences, about a fifth seen once. The time point denotes: persistent/refractory GD, antithyroid drugs over 5 years with positive TRAb. PBMC-extracted RNA yielded the TCR library. The sequencing here drew on peripheral blood mononuclear cells (PBMCs), taken when the disease was refractory, from a patient treated with antithyroid drugs. These receptors were taken from a female donor with Graves disease.

This clonotype was recorded at least ten times. The chain carries TRBV12-5 and TRBJ1-2, with 7 bases identical to TRBD1. The trim removed 7 bases at V and 5 bases at J, leaving 7 bases unmatched. Germline CDR1 and CDR2: LGHNT and FRNRAP. CDR3 length: 13 amino acids. Written as DNA, the CDR3 is TGTGCTAGTGATTCCGGGACAGATTATGGCTACACCTTC. Translating it yields CASDSGTDYGYTF. The whole variable domain, remainder taken from reference TRBV12-5 and TRBJ1-2, is DARVTQTPRHKVTEMGQEVTMRCQPILGHNTVFWYRQTMMQGLELLAYFRNRAPLDDSGMPKDRFSAEMPDATLATLKIQPSEPRDSAVYFCASDSGTDYGYTFGSGTRLTVV.

This clonotype appeared a few times. This rearrangement joins TRBV5-6 to TRBJ2-7; no clear D. The V end was cut by 2 bases, the J end by 3 bases, with 15 bases between. The CDR3 runs to 15 residues. The germline V gene has CDR1 SGHDT and CDR2 YYEEEE. CDR3 sequence (DNA): TGTGCCAGCAGCTTCGCTCCAGATTCGGGCTACGAGCAGTACTTC. Amino acid sequence: CASSFAPDSGYEQYF.

This clonotype has more than one count but fewer than ten. The junction does not match germline at one end; this may be a read error. The J gene is TRBJ1-2, the V gene TRBV15, with 9 positions matching TRBD1. Germline values: CDR1 LNHNV, CDR2 YYDKDF (reference sequence). The CDR3 totals 18 residues. In DNA, the CDR3 is TGTGCCGCCAGCAGAGACCATGCCCCGGGGGACAGGGAAGGTGGCTACACCTTC. This encodes CAASRDHAPGDREGGYTF. Full variable domain (outside the CDR3, taken from reference TRBV15 and TRBJ1-2): DAMVIQNPRYQVTQFGKPVTLSCSQTLNHNVMYWYQQKSSQAPKLLFHYYDKDFNNEADTPDNFQSRRPNTSFCFLDIRSPGLGDTAMYLCAASRDHAPGDREGGYTFGSGTRLTVV.

This clonotype has just a few counts. The chain carries TRBV7-8 and TRBJ2-7; a weak D match, TRBD2 (6 bases). Germline V gene lookup returns CDR1 SGHVS and CDR2 FQNEAQ. V lost 5 bases and J lost 2, with 13 bases in between. The CDR3 covers 14 residues. Here the CDR3 DNA reads TGTGCCAGCAGCGCGGGAACAGTTCCCTACGAGCAGTACTTC. It translates to CASSAGTVPYEQYF.

This clonotype occurred many times. J is TRBJ2-7 and V is TRBV11-3; D remains unclear. V lost 5 bases and J 7 bases, leaving 21 bases between the germline ends. CDR1 and CDR2 from the germline V gene are SGHNT and YENEEA. The CDR3 extends over 15 amino acids. CDR3 coding DNA: TGTGCCAGCAGCCCCCTCGGACCATTCACGTGGGAGCAGTACTTC. Translated: CASSPLGPFTWEQYF.

This clonotype was detected ten times or more. This chain joins TRBV3-1 and TRBJ2-5; tentatively, D is TRBD1 (6 bases). This CDR3 contains 15 residues. Trimming removed 4 bases at V and 3 bases at J, with 15 bases between. Germline CDR1 LGHDT, CDR2 YNNKEL (reference sequence). DNA of the CDR3: TGTGCCAGCAGCCCGCCGGGACACCGGAAAGAGACCCAGTACTTC. Protein sequence: CASSPPGHRKETQYF.

V usage is TRBV7-9 and J usage is TRBJ1-5; the D gene is possibly TRBD1 (5 bases). With 3 bases removed from V and 1 base from J, the gap between germline ends came to 10 bases. The CDR3 covers 15 residues. The germline gives CDR1 SEHNR, CDR2 FQNEAQ (reference sequence). The CDR3 region has the DNA TGTGCCAGCAGCTTGGGGGGGGAGAGCAATCAGCCCCAGCATTTT. This gives the protein CASSLGGESNQPQHF.

The rearrangement joins TRBV29-1 to TRBJ2-7, with D possibly called TRBD1 or TRBD2 (5 bases each). This CDR3 comprises 17 residues. In germline, CDR1 is SQVTM, CDR2 ANQGSEA. With 0 bases removed from V and 5 bases from J, the gap between germline ends came to 23 bases. As DNA, the CDR3 is TGCAGCGTTGAAGATAAGCAGTCTAGCCGAGGGGACCACGAGCAGTACTTC. Amino acids: CSVEDKQSSRGDHEQYF.

This chain joins TRBV27 and TRBJ1-4; no clear D. The germline gives CDR1 MNHEY, CDR2 SMNVEV (reference sequence). The CDR3 extends over 13 amino acids. V lost 6 bases and J 7 bases, leaving 12 bases between the germline ends. In nucleotides, the CDR3 is TGTGCCAGCAGAAACACCCTGAGTGAAAAACTGTTTTTT. Amino acids: CASRNTLSEKLFF.

The sample holds a few counts of this clonotype. This rearrangement joins TRBV19 to TRBJ1-1; 10 bases are a match to TRBD1. CDR1 is LNHDA, CDR2 SQIVND, per germline (reference sequence). The CDR3 totals 15 residues. Unmatched junction bases numbered 7, after V lost 5 bases and J lost 4 bases. For the CDR3, the DNA is TGTGCCAGTAGTCCACAGACAGGGGGCCCCACTGAAGCTTTCTTT. Translated: CASSPQTGGPTEAFF.

This clonotype has ten or more counts. The chain has TRBV6-2 or TRBV6-3 and TRBJ1-1; unclear D gene. CDR1 is MNHEY, CDR2 SVGEGT, per germline. The length of the CDR3 is 22 residues. V gave up 0 bases and J gave up 1 base, with 30 bases separating them. The CDR3, as DNA: TGTGCCAGCAGTTACTCGACCCTATACGGAACGGTTTCGGGCAGACCGAACACTGAAGCTTTCTTT. This translates into CASSYSTLYGTVSGRPNTEAFF.

This clonotype was seen a handful of times. The chain links TRBV11-2 to TRBJ2-1; D gene uncertain. The CDR3 runs to 12 residues. Trimming took 4 bases from V and 5 from J, leaving 6 bases between them. Germline lookup yields CDR1 SGHAT and CDR2 FQNNGV. The CDR3 protein is CASSSRDNEQFF. CDR3 sequence (DNA): TGTGCCAGCAGCTCTAGAGACAATGAGCAGTTCTTC.

The table lists this clonotype with a few counts. J is TRBJ1-5 and V is TRBV19; D unresolved. Germline V CDR1 and CDR2: LNHDA, SQIVND (reference sequence). Trimming left V 1 base short and J 0 bases short, with 7 bases between. The CDR3 length is 15 residues. The CDR3 bases are TGTGCCAGTAGTATAGGGACTTTTAGCAATCAGCCCCAGCATTTT. It codes for CASSIGTFSNQPQHF.

V and J are TRBV6-9 and TRBJ2-5; 7 bases line up with TRBD1. This CDR3 has 16 amino acids. Germline loops: CDR1 MNHGY, CDR2 SVAAGI. V lost 4 bases to trimming and J lost 2 bases; unmatched junction nucleotides: 10. CDR3 nucleotide sequence: TGTGCCAGCAGTTCAGCCGGGACAGCCCGTCAAGAGACCCAGTACTTC. Residues: CASSSAGTARQETQYF.

This clonotype was detected only a few times. V is TRBV28 and J is TRBJ1-5; D may be TRBD1 (6 bases). This CDR3 has 14 residues. Germline values: CDR1 MDHEN, CDR2 SYDVKM. V lost 5 bases and J lost 7, with 15 bases in between. CDR3 nucleotide sequence: TGTGCCAGCAGTCCCCAACAGGGCTGGCAGCCCCAGCATTTT. Encoded protein: CASSPQQGWQPQHF.

This clonotype came up many times. The chain joins TRBV28 to TRBJ1-2; D is ambiguous. The germline V gene has CDR1 MDHEN and CDR2 SYDVKM. This CDR3 is 12 amino acids long. The germline V and J ends were trimmed by 8 bases and 1 base, with 8 bases remaining between them. CDR3 coding DNA: TGTGCCAGCTTACAGAATAACTATGGCTACACCTTC. Translation: CASLQNNYGYTF.

CDR3 residues: CASSLFYFVRGRNTGELFF. The DNA for the CDR3 is TGTGCCAGCAGCTTATTTTATTTTGTGAGGGGCAGGAACACCGGGGAGCTGTTTTTT. This chain connects TRBV7-9 to TRBJ2-2, with D perhaps assigned TRBD1 or TRBD2 (5 bases each). The CDR3 covers 19 residues. The V end was cut by 2 bases, the J end by 1 base, with 20 bases between. Germline assignment: CDR1 SEHNR and CDR2 FQNEAQ (reference sequence).

The table lists this clonotype with a count of one. This chain connects TRBV4-1 to TRBJ1-4; the match to TRBD1 covers 7 bases. Germline V CDR1 and CDR2: MGHRA, YSYEKL. V lost 4 bases and J lost 7; bases outside the gene matches: 3. This CDR3 has 13 residues. The CDR3 DNA reads TGCGCCAGCAGCCTTCCAGGGGGTGAAAAACTGTTTTTT. Translation: CASSLPGGEKLFF.

At least ten counts were recorded for this clonotype. The chain recombines TRBV12-3 or TRBV12-4 with TRBJ2-3, with D perhaps given as TRBD1 or TRBD2 (6 bases each). Trimming removed 2 bases at V and 5 bases at J, with 11 bases between. This CDR3 has 14 residues. The DNA for the CDR3 is TGTGCCAGCAGTTTATACGGGGGCGGAGATACGCAGTATTTT. Translation gives CASSLYGGGDTQYF.

This clonotype was recorded once. The chain carries TRBV3-1 and TRBJ2-7; TRBD2 agrees at 11 bases. This CDR3 is 14 amino acids long. Germline lookup yields CDR1 LGHDT and CDR2 YNNKEL (reference sequence). V trimming: 3 bases; J trimming: 3 bases; junction bases outside the gene matches: 1. CDR3 DNA sequence: TGTGCCAGCAGCCAGACTAGCGGGAACTACGAGCAGTACTTC. Translating gives CASSQTSGNYEQYF.

In this sample, this clonotype turned up a few times. The rearrangement uses TRBV12-3 or TRBV12-4 and TRBJ1-2; no definite D call. V lost 5 bases to trimming and J lost 4 bases, with 14 bases between them. This CDR3 is 14 amino acids long. CDR3 region: CASSLTPPGYGYTF. The CDR3 nucleotides read TGTGCCAGCAGTCTAACCCCGCCGGGCTATGGCTACACCTTC.

The chain links TRBV27 to TRBJ1-6; TRBD1 agrees at 9 bases. The CDR3 is 19 residues long. J lost 0 bases, V lost 5 bases, and 11 bases had no gene match. Looked up from germline, CDR1 is MNHEY and CDR2 is SMNVEV (reference sequence). The CDR3 bases are TGTGCCAGCAGTCCCCGAGACAGGGGGGGGCTCTCCTATAATTCACCCCTCCACTTT. Residues: CASSPRDRGGLSYNSPLHF.

This clonotype has just a few counts. The CDR3: CASTQPGQGVVGEQFF. The CDR3 coding sequence is TGTGCCAGTACCCAACCGGGACAGGGGGTTGTCGGTGAGCAGTTCTTC. The chain links TRBV19 to TRBJ2-1; 11 bases agree with TRBD1. The CDR3 totals 16 residues. J lost 9 bases, V lost 7 bases, and 14 bases had no gene match. The germline gives CDR1 LNHDA, CDR2 SQIVND (reference sequence).

This chain links TRBV11-2 with TRBJ2-7, with TRBD2 matching over 7 bases. The CDR3 is 15 amino acids. Germline V gene sequence: CDR1 SGHAT, CDR2 FQNNGV. Germline trimming cut 1 base from V and 6 bases from J; bases unmatched to any gene: 9. The CDR3 loop reads CASSLGGEGRTEQYF. Written as DNA, the CDR3 is TGTGCCAGCAGCTTAGGGGGGGAGGGCCGAACCGAGCAGTACTTC.

The chain uses TRBV20-1 and TRBJ2-7, with D possibly being TRBD1 (7 bases). Germline V gives CDR1 DFQATT, CDR2 SNEGSKA (reference sequence). Between the trimmed V and J ends, which lost 1 base and 3 bases, there was a span of 16 bases. The CDR3 extends over 15 amino acids. CDR3 protein: CSARVPGDSFYEQYF. CDR3 nucleotide sequence: TGCAGTGCTAGAGTACCGGGGGACAGCTTCTACGAGCAGTACTTC.

In its sample, this clonotype was seen a few times. This chain links TRBV3-1 with TRBJ1-2; unclear D gene. Germline-derived CDR1 and CDR2 are LGHDT and YNNKEL (reference sequence). This CDR3 region has 16 residues. V was clipped by 4 bases and J by 2 bases, with 17 bases between them. In nucleotides, the CDR3 is TGTGCCAGCAGCCCTACCTATACACACAGAAACTATGGCTACACCTTC. Its translation: CASSPTYTHRNYGYTF.